This T cell receptor (beta chain) was identified during a study of blood T cells in healthy people across ages. The overall study: There was about one barcoded beta molecule captured by template switching per two T cells.

Researchers report isolating at least 6.5 million PBMCs per sample. Trimming stripped 6 bases from V and 0 bases from J, with 14 bases between. The CDR3 is 15 amino acids. CDR1 and CDR2 from the germline V gene are MNHEY and SVGEGT. Alongside a J-beta primer mix, a sample-barcoded 5' primer served in a second PCR lasting about 6 to 11 cycles. From the 5' RACE reads, TCRdb called clonotypes with MiXCR, one entry per CDR3 protein. There are 2 million or so distinct CDR3 sequences in the sample; less than 50% occur only once, and roughly 2.1% lies in the top ten. Sequenced material: blood. The chain recombines TRBV6-2 or TRBV6-3 with TRBJ2-5; D is perhaps TRBD1 (5 bases). This receptor was taken from a woman aged 40 to 50 in good health. The CDR3 nucleotides read TGTGCCAGCAGCAACGCCGACAGCTACCAAGAGACCCAGTACTTC. Protein: CASSNADSYQETQYF.